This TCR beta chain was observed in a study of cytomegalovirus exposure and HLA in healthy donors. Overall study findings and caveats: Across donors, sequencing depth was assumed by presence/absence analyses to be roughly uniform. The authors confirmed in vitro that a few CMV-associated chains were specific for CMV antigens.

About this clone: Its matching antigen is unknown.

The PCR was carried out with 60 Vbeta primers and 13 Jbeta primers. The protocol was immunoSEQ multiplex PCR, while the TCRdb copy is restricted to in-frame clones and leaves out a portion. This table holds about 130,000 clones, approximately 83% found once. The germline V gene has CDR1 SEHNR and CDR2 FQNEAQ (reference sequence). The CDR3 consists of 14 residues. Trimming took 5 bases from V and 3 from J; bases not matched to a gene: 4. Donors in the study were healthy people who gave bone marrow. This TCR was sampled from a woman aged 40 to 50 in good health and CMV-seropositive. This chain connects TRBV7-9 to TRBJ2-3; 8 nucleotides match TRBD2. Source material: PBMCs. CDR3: CASSQSGRTDTQYF. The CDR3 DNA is TGTGCCAGCAGCCAAAGCGGGAGAACAGATACGCAGTATTTT.